These T cell receptor beta chains were read from a single sample in a study of blood T cell repertoires in COVID-19. Generated by immunoSEQ multiplex PCR, the TCRdb table keeps only in-frame clones and is missing some. Here the sample spans roughly 250,000 clones, 84% being singletons. Specimen: peripheral blood. These receptors were collected from a human donor in a cohort sampled during active COVID-19. The CDR3 runs from the conserved cysteine through the conserved F or W. The D gene is left open where the match is weak. The size entry is marked missing in some rows and otherwise reads once, few, many or a size class.

>.|.|TRBV14|TRBJ2-5
TGTGCCAGCAGCCAAGGAAAGGGGGTATACTTGGGTGAAGAGACCCAGTACTTC
CASSQGKGVYLGEETQYF
>.|.|TRBV7-9|TRBJ2-7
TGTGCCAGCAGCTTAGACGGGTCCTACGAGCAGTACTTC
CASSLDGSYEQYF
>.|.|TRBV28|TRBJ2-7
TGTGCCAGCAAGGCAGGGGTCCCCTACGAGCAGTACTTC
CASKAGVPYEQYF
>.|.|TRBV19|TRBJ2-7
TGTGCCAGTAGTGATGGACTCACCTACGAGCAGTACTTC
CASSDGLTYEQYF
>.|.|TRBV5-1|TRBJ1-5
TGCGCCAGCAGCTTAACGGGGGGAGGTAATCAGCCCCAGCATTTT
CASSLTGGGNQPQHF
>few|TRBD2|TRBV7-2|TRBJ2-3
TGTGCCAGCAGCTACCTCGGGACTAGGTCCACAGATACGCAGTATTTT
CASSYLGTRSTDTQYF
>.|TRBD2|TRBV7-8|TRBJ2-5
TGTGCCAGCAGCCGAGGCGGGAGCGGCCAAGAGACCCAGTACTTC
CASSRGGSGQETQYF
>.|TRBD2|TRBV6-6|TRBJ2-7
TGTGCCAGCACCCCGACTAGCGGGGACGAGCAGTACTTC
CASTPTSGDEQYF
>.|TRBD1|TRBV6-5|TRBJ2-7
TGTGCCAGCGCCCGGACAGGGGGCGACGAGCAGTACTTC
CASARTGGDEQYF
>.|TRBD2|TRBV6-2/TRBV6-3|TRBJ2-5
TGTGCCAGCAGTTATCTAGCGGGGGGCCAAGAGACCCAGTACTTC
CASSYLAGGQETQYF
>.|.|TRBV3-1/TRBV3-2|TRBJ2-3
TGTGCCAGCAGCAATAGCGGCCCCACAGATACGCAGTATTTT
CASSNSGPTDTQYF
>.|.|TRBV13|TRBJ1-6
TGTGCCAGCAGCTCCCGGGTAAATTCACCCCTCCACTTT
CASSSRVNSPLHF
>.|.|TRBV20-1|TRBJ2-7
TGCAGTGCTAGTTCTCCAAGCGGCACAACCTACGAGCAGTACTTC
CSASSPSGTTYEQYF
>.|TRBD2|TRBV4-2|TRBJ2-7
TGTGCCAGCAGCCCGGGGACTAGCGGGATCAACGAGCAGTACTTC
CASSPGTSGINEQYF
>.|.|TRBV18|TRBJ1-1
TGTGCCACCAAACAGAGCCCGAACACTGAAGCTTTCTTT
CATKQSPNTEAFF
>.|TRBD2|TRBV6-2/TRBV6-3|TRBJ2-2
TGTGCCAGCAGTCGATTTAGCGGGGGGGACACCGGGGAGCTGTTTTTT
CASSRFSGGDTGELFF
>.|TRBD2|TRBV9|TRBJ2-1
TGTGCCAGCAGCGTAGGTGTAGCGGGAGGGCCCTTAGATGAGCAGTTCTTC
CASSVGVAGGPLDEQFF
>.|TRBD1|TRBV28|TRBJ2-7
TGTGCCAGCAGGACAGGGGGCTACGAGCAGTACTTC
CASRTGGYEQYF
>.|TRBD1|TRBV28|TRBJ1-3
TGTGCCAGCAGGGGACAGGGGAATGGAAACACCATATATTTT
CASRGQGNGNTIYF
>.|TRBD2|TRBV5-4|TRBJ2-3
TGTGCCAGCAGCAAGAGTAGCGGGGGGGCCCAAAATACGCAGTATTTT
CASSKSSGGAQNTQYF
>.|.|TRBV5-1|TRBJ2-7
TGCGCCAGCAGCGGCGCAGAGACTGCTTTCTACGAGCAGTACTTC
CASSGAETAFYEQYF